The following is a T cell receptor beta chain sequence with its context. Its cognate antigen is unknown. The data belong to a study of cytomegalovirus exposure and HLA in healthy donors. In the study overall: Caucasian-associated ancestry cluster membership applied to approximately 80% of around 400 genotyped donors. Findings and limits, study-wide: As a later analysis revealed, the rate of TCR association differed by HLA locus, with DRB1 most and HLA-C fewest. Later work associated approximately 17,000 TCR beta sequences with HLA alleles at 0.05 false discovery rate.

CDR3 length: 15 residues. V lost 3 bases to trimming and J lost 7 bases; unmatched junction nucleotides: 14. The V gene's germline CDR1 is GTSNPN and CDR2 SVGIG (reference sequence). The PCR employed 60 Vbeta primers together with 13 Jbeta primers. The protocol was immunoSEQ multiplex PCR, while the TCRdb copy is restricted to in-frame clones and leaves out a portion. The sample contains about 120,000 clones, roughly 83% of which appear only once. This chain joins TRBV30 and TRBJ1-2; 7 bases agree with TRBD1. The clonotype originates from a man aged 30 to 45 in good health and CMV-seropositive. Sequencing input: PBMCs. The CDR3 spells CAWRTNQRGRSGYTF. Here the CDR3 DNA reads TGTGCCTGGAGAACCAACCAAAGGGGGCGATCTGGCTACACCTTC.